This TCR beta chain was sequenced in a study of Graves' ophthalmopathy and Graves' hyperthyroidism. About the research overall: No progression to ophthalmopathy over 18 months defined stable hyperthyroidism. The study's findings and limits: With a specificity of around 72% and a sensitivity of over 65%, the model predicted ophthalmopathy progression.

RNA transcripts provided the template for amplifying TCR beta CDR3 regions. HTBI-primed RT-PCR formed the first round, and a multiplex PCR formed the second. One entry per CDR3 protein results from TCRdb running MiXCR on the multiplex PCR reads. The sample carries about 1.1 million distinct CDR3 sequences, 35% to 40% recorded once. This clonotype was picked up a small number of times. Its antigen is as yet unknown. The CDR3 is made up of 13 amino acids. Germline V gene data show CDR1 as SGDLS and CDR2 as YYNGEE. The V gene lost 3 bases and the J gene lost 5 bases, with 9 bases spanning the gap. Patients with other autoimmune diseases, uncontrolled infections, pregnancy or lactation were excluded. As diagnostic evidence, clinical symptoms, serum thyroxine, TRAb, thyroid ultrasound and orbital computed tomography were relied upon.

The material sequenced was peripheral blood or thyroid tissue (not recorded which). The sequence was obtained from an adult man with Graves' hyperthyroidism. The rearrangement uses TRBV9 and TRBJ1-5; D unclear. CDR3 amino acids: CASSGHGYQPQHF. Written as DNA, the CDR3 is TGTGCCAGCAGCGGTCACGGTTATCAGCCCCAGCATTTT.